The sequence of this TCR beta chain was determined in a study of cytomegalovirus exposure and HLA in healthy donors listed by TCRdb under 2017. A note on the overall study: A later analysis indicated that the 90 to 150 validation repertoires were generated on the platform also employed for the approximately 690 repertoires of the first cohort. The aim of the study was to test whether cataloging public T cell receptors could identify signatures of past pathogen exposure. Besides the first cohort of around 670 subjects, a separate validation cohort made up of 120 different subjects was used. The study combined high-throughput TCR immunosequencing, statistical association of individual TCRs with disease status, and machine learning to predict cytomegalovirus infection status.

On this clone itself: The antigen it binds to is not known. Per-base qualities were not stored, and no clone one base away is much larger.

The donors were included in the validation cohort of some 120 subjects, a group kept apart from the roughly 700-subject first cohort. Overall results and qualifications from the work: While some public TCRs were present in many individuals, most TCR sequences turned up only very rarely across donors. Three of the identified cytomegalovirus-associated TCR beta chains were confirmed in vitro to be specific for cytomegalovirus antigens. Cytomegalovirus status was reported to be diagnosed by the classifier with high specificity and sensitivity in both the original and validation cohorts. The authors suggested that the approach could potentially be extended to other disease states and immunological phenotypes. All 120 or so repertoires were used to score co-occurrence in the validation cohort in a later analysis, because that analysis had no HLA typing for the cohort. A later analysis found that TCRs clustered in the first cohort also tended to co-occur in the 100 to 150 validation repertoires, with 94% of cluster scores above 0. The study listed approximately 150 TCR beta chains as associated with cytomegalovirus.

The receptor library was made with the immunoSEQ multiplex PCR assay. The authors processed their data as follows. A statistical classification framework was built for diagnosing cytomegalovirus status from the catalog of TCR beta chain sequences. Sourced from immuneACCESS, this table was stored by TCRdb with only in-frame sequences that have V and J called. A share of the clones is absent; for the studies checked, an unresolved V gene accounts for under half, and the remainder has no known explanation. V, J and clone size derive from that table, while D and trimming were established from the DNA sequence. This sample holds about 49,000 clones; over 85% were observed only once. In total, the top ten clones hold approximately 8.1% of the sample. Sequenced: PBMCs. The TCR was taken from a woman between 18 and 30 years old in good health and CMV-seropositive.

The nucleotides read TGCGCCAGCAGCCAAGATTTCTCGTTGGCAGACCTAGCTAACTATGGCTACACCTTC. It codes for CASSQDFSLADLANYGYTF. This receptor chain uses TRBV4-1 and TRBJ1-2, with the D gene not confidently named. V sheds 0 bases and J sheds 0 bases, leaving 20 bases between their ends. Inclusive of the bounding cysteine and phenylalanine, the CDR3 is 19 residues long. Of the read, only the CDR3 DNA is kept; its 57 bases are in frame from base 1. Taken from the germline V gene, the CDR1 and CDR2 loops are MGHRA and YSYEKL.